This entry lists 24 T cell receptor beta chains sequenced from one sample in a study of OX40 agonist ivuxolimab in advanced cancers. Generated by immunoSEQ multiplex PCR, the TCRdb table keeps only in-frame clones and is missing some. In the table there are 70,000 to 95,000 clones, around 84% of which are singletons. Sequencing was performed on CD4+ or CD8+ T cells sorted from blood, taken in a trial of the OX40 agonist ivuxolimab. These receptors all stem from an adult with an advanced solid tumor such as melanoma, head and neck, liver or kidney cancer.

The chain joins TRBV28 to TRBJ2-2; unclear D gene. Trimming left V 6 bases short and J 4 bases short, with 6 bases between. This CDR3 has 12 amino acids. Looked up from germline, CDR1 is MDHEN and CDR2 is SYDVKM. The CDR3 spells CASRTSTGELFF. The DNA of the CDR3 is TGTGCCAGCAGGACCTCCACCGGGGAGCTGTTTTTT. Based on the CDR3 plus reference TRBV28 and TRBJ2-2, the full variable domain is DVKVTQSSRYLVKRTGEKVFLECVQDMDHENMFWYRQDPGLGLRLIYFSYDVKMKEKGDIPEGYSVSREKKERFSLILESASTNQTSMYLCASRTSTGELFFGEGSRLTVL.

This sequence joins TRBV6-5 and TRBJ1-1; D is undetermined. The CDR3 extends over 13 amino acids. Germline lookup yields CDR1 MNHEY and CDR2 SVGAGI. V lost 7 bases and J lost 0, with 9 bases in between. CDR3 protein: CASTRRMNTEAFF. The DNA for the CDR3 is TGTGCCAGCACCAGGAGGATGAACACTGAAGCTTTCTTT.

The rearrangement links TRBV11-2 to TRBJ2-5; D might be TRBD1 or TRBD2, each matching 6 bases. The CDR3 contains 15 residues. Germline V lookup: CDR1 SGHAT, CDR2 FQNNGV. The ends were cut back, 4 bases at V and 4 bases at J, with 16 bases in the middle. The CDR3 loop is CASSSPRGAGETQYF. The CDR3 DNA reads as TGTGCCAGCAGCTCCCCCAGGGGAGCGGGAGAGACCCAGTACTTC.

The chain has TRBV9 and TRBJ2-1; unclear D gene. Germline CDR1 and CDR2: SGDLS and YYNGEE. The ends were cut back, 4 bases at V and 5 bases at J, with 10 bases in the middle. The CDR3 is 13 residues long. For the CDR3, the DNA is TGTGCCAGCAGCACGACACCAGACAATGAGCAGTTCTTC. This codes for CASSTTPDNEQFF.

The rearrangement uses TRBV6-5 and TRBJ1-3; D ambiguous. Trimming removed 5 bases at V and 0 bases at J, with 8 bases between. Germline assignment: CDR1 MNHEY and CDR2 SVGAGI. The CDR3 covers 14 residues. CDR3 protein: CASSPLNSGNTIYF. The CDR3 DNA sequence: TGTGCCAGCAGTCCTCTCAACTCTGGAAACACCATATATTTT.

This clone was seen a handful of times. The V and J genes are TRBV18 and TRBJ1-6; D call uncertain. Trimming cost V 2 bases and J 0 bases, with 14 bases left between them. The CDR3 has 18 residues. CDR1 and CDR2 from the germline V gene are KGHSH and LQKENI. CDR3 bases: TGTGCCAGCTCACCAGAAGCCCCCATTGGCTCCTATAATTCACCCCTCCACTTT. Amino acid sequence: CASSPEAPIGSYNSPLHF. The variable domain in full, completed from reference TRBV18 and TRBJ1-6, reads NAGVMQNPRHLVRRRGQEARLRCSPMKGHSHVYWYRQLPEEGLKFMVYLQKENIIDESGMPKERFSAEFPKEGPSILRIQQVVRGDSAAYFCASSPEAPIGSYNSPLHFGNGTRLTVT.

The chain links TRBV28 to TRBJ1-5; D unresolved. This CDR3 region has 14 residues. Trimming removed 2 bases at V and 4 bases at J, with 9 bases between. CDR1 is MDHEN, CDR2 SYDVKM, per germline. The DNA of the CDR3 is TGTGCCAGCAGTTTAGTGTCTGGGAATCAGCCCCAGCATTTT. The encoded protein is CASSLVSGNQPQHF.

The CDR3 DNA reads TGTGCCATCAGCGACAGGGGCAACGCAGATACGCAGTATTTT. Translated, it gives CAISDRGNADTQYF. The chain employs TRBV10-3 and TRBJ2-3, with 8 positions matching TRBD1. Per germline, CDR1 ENHRY and CDR2 SYGVKD. The V gene end was trimmed by 6 bases and the J gene end by 4 bases; junction bases not matched to a gene: 6. The CDR3 spans 14 residues.

This chain connects TRBV2 to TRBJ2-2; TRBD1 might be the D (5 bases). The CDR3 loop spans 15 amino acids. CDR1 SNHLY and CDR2 FYNNEI come from the germline V gene. Trimming took off 7 bases at V and 3 bases at J, with 15 bases between the two ends. CDR3: CASKIRRVDTGELFF. DNA of the CDR3: TGTGCCAGCAAGATTCGCAGGGTTGACACCGGGGAGCTGTTTTTT.

The J gene is TRBJ2-3, the V gene TRBV7-7, with unresolved D. Germline values: CDR1 SSHAT, CDR2 FNYEAQ (reference sequence). There are 13 residues in the CDR3. V gave up 3 bases and J gave up 2 bases, with 6 bases separating them. CDR3 DNA sequence: TGTGCCAGCAGCTTCAGAGACACAGATACGCAGTATTTT. Its protein is CASSFRDTDTQYF.

This chain uses TRBV27 with TRBJ1-4; 7 positions match TRBD1. CDR1 MNHEY and CDR2 SMNVEV come from the germline V gene (reference sequence). The CDR3 runs 16 residues. J gave up 6 bases and V 0 bases, and 7 bases lay outside the gene matches. As DNA, the CDR3 is TGTGCCAGCAGTTTATCCTTATACAGGGGAGATGAAAAACTGTTTTTT. It yields the protein CASSLSLYRGDEKLFF.

For this clone: Other DNA sequences in the same sample also yield this CDR3. CDR3 in amino acids: CASSRRGRGRGDYEQYV. The CDR3 DNA follows: TGCGCCAGCAGTCGCCGGGGTAGGGGTCGTGGGGACTACGAGCAGTACGTC. The V and J genes are TRBV23-1 and TRBJ2-7; tentatively, D is TRBD1 or TRBD2 (5 bases each). TRBV23-1 counts as an open reading frame of uncertain function. The CDR3 sequence is 17 residues long. V lost 4 bases and J lost 3, with 22 bases in between.

The J gene is TRBJ2-7, the V gene TRBV7-2; 7 positions agree with TRBD1. The CDR3 is 14 amino acids. V shed 5 bases and J 2 bases; nucleotides not matched to a gene: 6. The germline gives CDR1 SGHTA, CDR2 FQGNSA. The DNA of the CDR3 is TGTGCCAGCAGCCCTAGGACAGGAACCTACGAGCAGTACTTC. Translated: CASSPRTGTYEQYF.

The rearrangement uses TRBV10-3 and TRBJ2-2; 7 bases are a match to TRBD1. V lost 8 bases to trimming and J lost 5 bases; unmatched junction nucleotides: 14. Germline V gives CDR1 ENHRY, CDR2 SYGVKD. The CDR3 extends over 16 amino acids. The CDR3 here is CAILRTWDSPTGELFF. The DNA for the CDR3 is TGTGCCATCTTGCGAACTTGGGACAGCCCTACCGGGGAGCTGTTTTTT.

The chain combines TRBV2 with TRBJ1-2; 7 positions match TRBD1. CDR1 and CDR2 (germline): SNHLY, FYNNEI. The CDR3 sequence is 14 residues long. The ends lost 7 bases at V and 8 bases at J; junction bases unmatched: 13. The CDR3 reads CASTPWVTGYGYTF. The CDR3 nucleotides are TGTGCCAGCACTCCATGGGTGACAGGGTACGGCTACACCTTC.

CDR3 DNA: TGTGCCAGCAGCTCCAGGGGGGCATGGGCTTTCTTT. It translates to CASSSRGAWAFF. The J gene is TRBJ1-1, the V gene TRBV7-2, with 7 bases that match TRBD1. The CDR3 runs 12 residues. Germline CDR1 is SGHTA and CDR2 is FQGNSA. The J segment lost 11 bases and the V segment lost 4 bases, leaving 7 bases of the junction unmatched.

The chain carries TRBV4-2 and TRBJ1-3; maybe TRBD1 (5 bases). The CDR3 runs to 15 residues. V lost 0 bases and J 7 bases, leaving 13 bases between the germline ends. CDR1 and CDR2 (germline): LGHNA, YNFKEQ. CDR3 amino acids: CASSQDLGGGNTIYF. The CDR3 coding sequence is TGTGCCAGCAGCCAAGATTTGGGGGGTGGGAACACCATATATTTT.

J is TRBJ1-2 and V is TRBV28; 11 bases fit TRBD1. This CDR3 has 14 amino acids. The germline V gene encodes CDR1 MDHEN and CDR2 SYDVKM. V was clipped by 6 bases and J by 7 bases; unmatched bases: 7. The DNA for the CDR3 is TGTGCCAGCAGAATTAGGACAGGGGGCAGTGGCTACACCTTC. The encoded protein is CASRIRTGGSGYTF.

The rearrangement links TRBV7-2 to TRBJ2-3; D remains unclear. Germline V lookup: CDR1 SGHTA, CDR2 FQGNSA. Trimming pared 8 bases from V and 6 bases from J, leaving 9 bases between. The CDR3 has 11 residues. The CDR3 DNA follows: TGTGCCAGCCGGTTGTCGGATACGCAGTATTTT. Translation gives CASRLSDTQYF.

This rearrangement joins TRBV5-6 to TRBJ1-2, with D unresolved. V dropped 4 bases and J dropped 0 bases, with 13 bases sitting between them. This CDR3 comprises 15 residues. Germline V CDR1 and CDR2: SGHDT, YYEEEE. CDR3: CASSVPWQANYGYTF. DNA for the CDR3: TGTGCCAGCAGCGTACCCTGGCAGGCTAACTATGGCTACACCTTC.

The V call is TRBV10-1, the J call TRBJ2-3; D is perhaps TRBD1 (5 bases). This CDR3 contains 15 residues. CDR1 and CDR2 from the germline V gene are WNHNN and SYGVQD (reference sequence). Trimming left V 3 bases short and J 4 bases short, with 14 bases between. CDR3 residues: CASSESQGYPDTQYF. CDR3 sequence (DNA): TGCGCCAGCAGTGAAAGTCAGGGATATCCAGATACGCAGTATTTT.

V is TRBV7-2 and J is TRBJ1-6, with 9 bases that match TRBD1. The CDR3 extends over 18 amino acids. From germline, CDR1 is SGHTA and CDR2 FQGNSA. Trimming at V came to 0 bases and at J to 8 bases, leaving 11 bases not matched to a gene. CDR3 amino acids: CASSLAYPGQGFYSPLHF. CDR3 sequence (DNA): TGTGCCAGCAGCTTAGCGTATCCGGGACAGGGCTTCTATTCACCCCTCCACTTT.

As for this clone: Within the sample, other DNA sequences also encode this same CDR3. V usage is TRBV5-4 and J usage is TRBJ1-1, with TRBD1 matching over 8 bases. This CDR3 spans 14 amino acids. Trimming at V came to 2 bases and at J to 4 bases, leaving 4 bases not matched to a gene. Germline values: CDR1 SGHNT, CDR2 YYREEE (reference sequence). The CDR3 protein is CASSFQGAGTEAFF. The CDR3 coding sequence is TGTGCCAGCAGCTTTCAGGGGGCGGGCACTGAAGCTTTCTTT.

The chain combines TRBV7-3 with TRBJ2-5; D unclear. Germline V gene sequence: CDR1 SGHTA, CDR2 FQGTGA. V lost 5 bases, J lost 5 bases, and 12 bases lay in between. The CDR3 is 13 residues long. This chain's CDR3 is CASSQRAPETQYF. The CDR3 nucleotides read TGTGCCAGCAGCCAACGGGCGCCGGAGACCCAGTACTTC.